The clone carrying this TCR beta chain was seen at least ten times. This CDR3 comprises 15 residues. Germline V gene lookup returns CDR1 SGDLS and CDR2 YYNGEE. The V and J ends lost 4 bases and 4 bases, in that order; junction bases with no gene match: 4. This sample is part of a study of T-cell memory formation after mild COVID-19. Study details: TCR clusters largely stayed donor specific.

Using constant-segment primers, 5'RACE produced TCR alpha and TCR beta cDNA libraries carrying sample barcodes and UMIs. Each CDR3 protein gets one entry after TCRdb re-called the 5' RACE reads with MiXCR. The sample has under 300,000 distinct CDR3 sequences, 16% seen once. The sequence came from a young man who had mild COVID-19 (a few samples of this study predate the infection). Cell type and time point are not known. The sequenced material came from PBMCs or a T cell subset sorted from them (not recorded which). The chain is built from TRBV9 and TRBJ2-5, with 13 bases aligning to TRBD2. The CDR3 sequence is CASSSLAGGLETQYF. In nucleotides, the CDR3 is TGTGCCAGCAGCTCACTAGCGGGGGGGTTAGAGACCCAGTACTTC.